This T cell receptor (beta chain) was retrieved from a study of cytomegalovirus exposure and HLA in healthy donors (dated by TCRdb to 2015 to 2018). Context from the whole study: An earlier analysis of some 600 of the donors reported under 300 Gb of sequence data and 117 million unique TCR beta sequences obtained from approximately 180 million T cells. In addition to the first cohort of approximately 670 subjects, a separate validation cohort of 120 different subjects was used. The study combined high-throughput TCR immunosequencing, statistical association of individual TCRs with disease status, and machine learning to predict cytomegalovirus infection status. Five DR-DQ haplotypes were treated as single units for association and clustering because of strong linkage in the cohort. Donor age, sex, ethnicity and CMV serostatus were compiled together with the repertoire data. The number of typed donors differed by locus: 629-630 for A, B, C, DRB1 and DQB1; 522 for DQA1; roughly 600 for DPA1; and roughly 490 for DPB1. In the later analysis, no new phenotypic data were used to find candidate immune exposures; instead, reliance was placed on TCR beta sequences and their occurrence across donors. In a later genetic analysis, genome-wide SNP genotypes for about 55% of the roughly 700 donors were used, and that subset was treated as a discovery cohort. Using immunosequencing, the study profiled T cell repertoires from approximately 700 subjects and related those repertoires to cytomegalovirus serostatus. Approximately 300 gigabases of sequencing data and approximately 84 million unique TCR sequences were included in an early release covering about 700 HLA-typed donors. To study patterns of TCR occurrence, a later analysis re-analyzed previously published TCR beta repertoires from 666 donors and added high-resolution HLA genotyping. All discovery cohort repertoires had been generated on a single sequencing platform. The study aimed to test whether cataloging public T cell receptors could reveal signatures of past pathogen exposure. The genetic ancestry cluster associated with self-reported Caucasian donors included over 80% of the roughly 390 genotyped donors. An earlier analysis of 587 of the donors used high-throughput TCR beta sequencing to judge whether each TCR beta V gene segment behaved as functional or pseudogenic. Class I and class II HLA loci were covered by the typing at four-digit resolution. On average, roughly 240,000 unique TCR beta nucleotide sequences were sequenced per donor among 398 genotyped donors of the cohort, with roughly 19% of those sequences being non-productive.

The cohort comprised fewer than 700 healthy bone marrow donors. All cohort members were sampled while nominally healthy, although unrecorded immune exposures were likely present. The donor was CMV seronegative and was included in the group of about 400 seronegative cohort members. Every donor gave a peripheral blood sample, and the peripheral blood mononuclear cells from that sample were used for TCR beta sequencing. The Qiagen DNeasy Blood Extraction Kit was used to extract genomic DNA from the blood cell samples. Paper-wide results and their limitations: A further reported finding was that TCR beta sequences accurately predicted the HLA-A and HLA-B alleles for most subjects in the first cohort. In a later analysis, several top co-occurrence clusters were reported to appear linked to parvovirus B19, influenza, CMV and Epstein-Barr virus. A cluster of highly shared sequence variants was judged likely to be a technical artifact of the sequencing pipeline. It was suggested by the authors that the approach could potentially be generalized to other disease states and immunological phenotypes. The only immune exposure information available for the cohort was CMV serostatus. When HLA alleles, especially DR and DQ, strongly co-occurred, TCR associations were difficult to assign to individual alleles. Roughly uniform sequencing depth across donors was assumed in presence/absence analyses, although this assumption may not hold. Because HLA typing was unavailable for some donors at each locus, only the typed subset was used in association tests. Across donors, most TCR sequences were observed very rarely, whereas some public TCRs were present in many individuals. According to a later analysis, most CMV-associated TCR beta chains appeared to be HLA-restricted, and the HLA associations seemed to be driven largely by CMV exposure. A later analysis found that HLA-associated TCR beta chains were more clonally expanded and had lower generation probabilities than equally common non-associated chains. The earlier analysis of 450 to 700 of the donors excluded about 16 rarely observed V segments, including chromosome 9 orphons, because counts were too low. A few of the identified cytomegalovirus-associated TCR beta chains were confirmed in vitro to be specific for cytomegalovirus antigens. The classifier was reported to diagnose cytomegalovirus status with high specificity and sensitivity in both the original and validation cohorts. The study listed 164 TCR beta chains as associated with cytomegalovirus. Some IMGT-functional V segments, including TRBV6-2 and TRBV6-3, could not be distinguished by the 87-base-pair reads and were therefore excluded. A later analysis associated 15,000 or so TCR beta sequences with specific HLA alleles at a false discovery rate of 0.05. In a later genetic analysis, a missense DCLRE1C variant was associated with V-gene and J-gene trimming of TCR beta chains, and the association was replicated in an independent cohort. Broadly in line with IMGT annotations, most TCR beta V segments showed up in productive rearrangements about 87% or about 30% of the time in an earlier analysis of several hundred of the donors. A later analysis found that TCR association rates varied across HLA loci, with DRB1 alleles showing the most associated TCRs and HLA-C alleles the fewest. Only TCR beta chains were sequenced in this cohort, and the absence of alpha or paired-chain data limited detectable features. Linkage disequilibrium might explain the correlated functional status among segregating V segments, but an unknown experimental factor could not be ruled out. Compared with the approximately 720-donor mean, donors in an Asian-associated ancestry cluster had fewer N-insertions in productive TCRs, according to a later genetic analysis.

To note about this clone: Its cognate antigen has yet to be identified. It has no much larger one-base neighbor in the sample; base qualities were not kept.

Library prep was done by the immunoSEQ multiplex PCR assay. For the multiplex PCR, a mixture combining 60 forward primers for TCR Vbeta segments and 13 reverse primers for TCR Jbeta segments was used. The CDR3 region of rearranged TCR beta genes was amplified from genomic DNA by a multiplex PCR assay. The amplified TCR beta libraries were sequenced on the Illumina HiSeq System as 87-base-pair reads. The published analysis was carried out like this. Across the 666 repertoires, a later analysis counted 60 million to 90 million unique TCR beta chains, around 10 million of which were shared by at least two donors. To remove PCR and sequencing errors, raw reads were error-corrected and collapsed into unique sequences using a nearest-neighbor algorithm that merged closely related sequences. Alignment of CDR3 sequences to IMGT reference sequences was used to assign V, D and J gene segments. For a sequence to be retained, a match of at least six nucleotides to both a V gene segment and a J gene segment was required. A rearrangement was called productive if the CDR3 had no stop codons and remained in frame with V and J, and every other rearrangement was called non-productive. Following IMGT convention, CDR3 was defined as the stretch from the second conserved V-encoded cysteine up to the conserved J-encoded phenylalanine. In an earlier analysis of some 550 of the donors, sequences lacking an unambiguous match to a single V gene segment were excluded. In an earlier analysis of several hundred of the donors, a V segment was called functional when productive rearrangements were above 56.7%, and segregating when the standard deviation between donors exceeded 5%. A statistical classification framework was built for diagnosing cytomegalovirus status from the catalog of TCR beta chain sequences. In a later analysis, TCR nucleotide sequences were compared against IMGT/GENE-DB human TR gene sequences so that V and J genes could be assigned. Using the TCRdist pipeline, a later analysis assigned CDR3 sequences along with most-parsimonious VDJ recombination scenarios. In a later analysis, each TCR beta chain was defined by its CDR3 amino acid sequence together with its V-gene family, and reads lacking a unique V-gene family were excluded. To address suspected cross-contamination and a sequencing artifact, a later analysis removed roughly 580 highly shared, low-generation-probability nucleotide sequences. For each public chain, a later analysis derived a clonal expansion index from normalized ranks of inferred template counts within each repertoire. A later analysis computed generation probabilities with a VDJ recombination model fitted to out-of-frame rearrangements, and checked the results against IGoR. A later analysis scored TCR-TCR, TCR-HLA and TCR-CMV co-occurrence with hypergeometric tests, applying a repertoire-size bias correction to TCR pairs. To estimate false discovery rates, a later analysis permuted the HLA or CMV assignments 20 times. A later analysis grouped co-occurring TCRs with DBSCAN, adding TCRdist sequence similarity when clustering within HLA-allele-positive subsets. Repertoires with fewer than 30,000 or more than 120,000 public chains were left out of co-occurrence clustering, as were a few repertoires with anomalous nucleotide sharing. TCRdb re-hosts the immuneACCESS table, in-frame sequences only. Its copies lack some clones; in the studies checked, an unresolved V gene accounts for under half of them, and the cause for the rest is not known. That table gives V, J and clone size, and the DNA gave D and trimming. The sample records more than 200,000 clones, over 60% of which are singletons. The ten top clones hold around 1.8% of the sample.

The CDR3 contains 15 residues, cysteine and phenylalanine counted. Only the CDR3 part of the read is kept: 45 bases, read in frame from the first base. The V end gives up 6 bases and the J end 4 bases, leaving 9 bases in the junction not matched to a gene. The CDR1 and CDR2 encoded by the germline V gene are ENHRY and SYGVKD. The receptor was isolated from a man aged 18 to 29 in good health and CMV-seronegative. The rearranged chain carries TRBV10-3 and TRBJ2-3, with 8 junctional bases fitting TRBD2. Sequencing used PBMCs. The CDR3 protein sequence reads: CAIRHEAGGADTQYF. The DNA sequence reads TGTGCCATCAGGCACGAGGCGGGGGGAGCAGATACGCAGTATTTT.